Below, 30 T cell receptor beta chains from the same sample are listed, as sequenced in a study of OX40 agonist ivuxolimab in advanced cancers. The method was immunoSEQ multiplex PCR; TCRdb's version includes in-frame clones alone and lacks a portion of them. The repertoire holds approximately 87,000 clones, around 91% seen once, with around 0.86% in the top ten. The sample in question was CD4+ or CD8+ T cells sorted from blood, obtained in a trial of the OX40 agonist ivuxolimab. Receptors were obtained from an adult with an advanced solid tumor such as melanoma, head and neck, liver or kidney cancer.

V is TRBV7-8 and J is TRBJ2-1, with 13 nucleotides matching TRBD2. V was clipped by 5 bases and J by 0 bases; unmatched bases: 4. This CDR3 comprises 17 residues. Germline CDR1 SGHVS, CDR2 FQNEAQ. DNA of the CDR3: TGTGCCAGCAGCCCTAGGACTAGCGGGAGCTCCTACAATGAGCAGTTCTTC. Translated: CASSPRTSGSSYNEQFF.

The chain recombines TRBV6-1 with TRBJ2-3, with 11 bases fitting TRBD1. The CDR3 totals 13 residues. Germline values: CDR1 MNHNS, CDR2 SASEGT. Losses at the gene ends were 8 bases for V and 8 bases for J; bases not matched to a gene: 6. Here the CDR3 DNA reads TGTGCCAGCTCCGGGACAGGGGGGGGTACGCAGTATTTT. Translated, it gives CASSGTGGGTQYF.

The chain employs TRBV15 and TRBJ1-4; D unclear. This CDR3 has 13 residues. The germline gives CDR1 LNHNV, CDR2 YYDKDF (reference sequence). With 2 bases removed from V and 0 bases from J, the gap between germline ends came to 1 base. CDR3 bases: TGTGCCACCAGCAGAACAACTAATGAAAAACTGTTTTTT. Translated, it gives CATSRTTNEKLFF.

This chain joins TRBV5-6 and TRBJ2-5, with a possible D match to TRBD1 (6 bases). The CDR3 has 13 residues. Germline lookup yields CDR1 SGHDT and CDR2 YYEEEE. V lost 2 bases to trimming and J lost 4 bases, with 9 bases between them. CDR3 in DNA: TGTGCCAGCAGCTTCCCAGGGGTAGAGACCCAGTACTTC. Its protein is CASSFPGVETQYF.

The chain has TRBV9 and TRBJ2-3; TRBD2 aligns across 7 bases. CDR1 and CDR2 (germline): SGDLS, YYNGEE. The CDR3 runs to 16 residues. V shed 0 bases and J 0 bases; nucleotides not matched to a gene: 4. The CDR3 sequence is CASSVGGSGSTDTQYF. DNA of the CDR3: TGTGCCAGCAGCGTAGGTGGTAGCGGGAGCACAGATACGCAGTATTTT. The complete variable domain, with remaining parts taken from reference TRBV9 and TRBJ2-3, reads DSGVTQTPKHLITATGQRVTLRCSPRSGDLSVYWYQQSLDQGLQFLIQYYNGEERAKGNILERFSAQQFPDLHSELNLSSLELGDSALYFCASSVGGSGSTDTQYFGPGTRLTVL.

The J gene is TRBJ1-3, the V gene TRBV25-1; possibly TRBD1 for D (5 bases). This CDR3 spans 13 amino acids. Germline V lookup: CDR1 MGHDK, CDR2 SYGVNS. V was cut by 10 bases and J by 8 bases, with 18 bases left in between. The CDR3 loop is CATLQGVGDTIYF. The CDR3 DNA sequence: TGTGCCACCCTTCAGGGTGTCGGGGACACCATATATTTT.

The V gene is TRBV5-6, the J gene TRBJ1-6, with D maybe TRBD1 (5 bases). Germline V gives CDR1 SGHDT, CDR2 YYEEEE. The CDR3 consists of 15 residues. V lost 4 bases to trimming and J lost 8 bases, with 16 bases between them. CDR3 sequence: CASSIFGGDHSPLHF. DNA for the CDR3: TGTGCCAGCAGCATCTTCGGAGGGGACCATTCACCCCTCCACTTT.

This clone was seen once. This sequence joins TRBV4-3 and TRBJ2-3; D is ambiguous. With 0 bases removed from V and 6 bases from J, the gap between germline ends came to 16 bases. The CDR3 extends over 16 amino acids. Germline lookup yields CDR1 LGHNA and CDR2 YSLEER. The CDR3 bases are TGCGCCAGCAGCCAAGACGCGTCTTTTGAAAGTGATACGCAGTATTTT. Protein sequence: CASSQDASFESDTQYF.

The V call is TRBV29-1, the J call TRBJ1-1, with no clear D. Trimming took 0 bases from V and 4 from J, leaving 6 bases between them. In germline, CDR1 is SQVTM, CDR2 ANQGSEA. The CDR3 runs to 12 residues. In nucleotides, the CDR3 is TGCAGCGTTGAAGATCCCCCCACTGAAGCTTTCTTT. Translation: CSVEDPPTEAFF.

The chain has TRBV5-6 and TRBJ2-5; tentatively, D is TRBD2 (7 bases). The CDR3 runs 13 residues. CDR1 is SGHDT, CDR2 YYEEEE, per germline. V lost 5 bases to trimming and J lost 5 bases, with 13 bases between them. The CDR3 sequence: CASSGGGRETQYF. The CDR3 coding sequence is TGTGCCAGCAGTGGGGGGGGCAGGGAGACCCAGTACTTC.

The chain carries TRBV6-5 and TRBJ1-2; possibly TRBD1 for D (5 bases). CDR1 is MNHEY and CDR2 is SVGAGI in the germline V gene. The CDR3 length is 13 residues. V was trimmed by 6 bases and J by 4 bases, leaving 12 bases between them. This chain's CDR3 is CASRRTGTYGYTF. The CDR3 DNA reads as TGTGCCAGCAGGCGAACAGGAACCTATGGCTACACCTTC.

The chain recombines TRBV27 with TRBJ1-2, with D tentatively TRBD1 (5 bases). With 1 base removed from V and 5 bases from J, the gap between germline ends came to 11 bases. The CDR3 contains 14 residues. Germline V gene sequence: CDR1 MNHEY, CDR2 SMNVEV (reference sequence). Written as DNA, the CDR3 is TGTGCCAGCAGTTTATACCCGGGACCGTATGGCTACACCTTC. Amino acid sequence: CASSLYPGPYGYTF.

The chain joins TRBV11-2 to TRBJ2-2, with TRBD2 identical over 12 bases. Germline CDR1 and CDR2: SGHAT and FQNNGV. Trimming took 1 base from V and 8 from J; bases not matched to a gene: 8. The CDR3 has 17 residues. CDR3 bases: TGTGCCAGCAGCTTAGGCCCTAGCGGGAGGGCCGGAGGGGAGCTGTTTTTT. This sequence encodes CASSLGPSGRAGGELFF.

V usage is TRBV11-2 and J usage is TRBJ1-1; no firm D call. The germline V gene encodes CDR1 SGHAT and CDR2 FQNNGV. The CDR3 length is 12 residues. Trimming left V 1 base short and J 3 bases short, with 3 bases between. The chain's CDR3 is CASSLVDTEAFF. The DNA of the CDR3 is TGTGCCAGCAGCTTAGTGGACACTGAAGCTTTCTTT.

The chain links TRBV20-1 to TRBJ2-5; maybe TRBD2 (7 bases). Germline V gives CDR1 DFQATT, CDR2 SNEGSKA (reference sequence). This CDR3 spans 11 amino acids. DNA of the CDR3: TGCAGCGCATATAGGGGGGGGACCCAGTACTTC. Its protein is CSAYRGGTQYF.

The chain carries TRBV9 and TRBJ2-3, with 14 bases matching TRBD2. Trimming took 4 bases from V and 4 from J; bases not matched to a gene: 2. The CDR3 contains 15 residues. Per germline, CDR1 SGDLS and CDR2 YYNGEE. CDR3 DNA sequence: TGTGCCAGCAGCTTGGGACTAGCGGGAGCAGATACGCAGTATTTT. It encodes CASSLGLAGADTQYF.

This clone was recorded only once. The rearrangement joins TRBV19 to TRBJ1-1; D is unresolved. Trimming cost V 7 bases and J 9 bases, with 18 bases left between them. In germline, CDR1 is LNHDA, CDR2 SQIVND (reference sequence). This CDR3 is built from 13 residues. The DNA of the CDR3 is TGTGCCAGTATTCACACACCGGGGTTCCAAGCTTTCTTT. It codes for CASIHTPGFQAFF.

J is TRBJ1-2 and V is TRBV7-8; no definite D call. The CDR3 is made up of 11 amino acids. V was shortened by 5 bases and J by 8 bases, with 9 bases between the two germline ends. The V gene's germline CDR1 is SGHVS and CDR2 FQNEAQ. CDR3 region: CASSPLEGYTF. DNA for the CDR3: TGTGCCAGCAGCCCCCTGGAAGGCTACACCTTC.

The gene calls are TRBV7-2 and TRBJ2-2; 7 positions agree with TRBD2. V trimming: 0 bases; J trimming: 4 bases; junction bases outside the gene matches: 5. The CDR3 totals 16 residues. Germline CDR1 is SGHTA and CDR2 is FQGNSA. The CDR3 DNA reads as TGTGCCAGCAGCTTAGCTCCAGCGGGGAGCACCGGGGAGCTGTTTTTT. It translates to CASSLAPAGSTGELFF. Combining the CDR3 with reference TRBV7-2 and TRBJ2-2 gives the whole variable domain GAGVSQSPSNKVTEKGKDVELRCDPISGHTALYWYRQSLGQGLEFLIYFQGNSAPDKSGLPSDRFSAERTGGSVSTLTIQRTQQEDSAVYLCASSLAPAGSTGELFFGEGSRLTVL.

This rearrangement joins TRBV11-2 to TRBJ1-2, with D maybe TRBD1 (5 bases). This CDR3 has 14 residues. V was pared by 3 bases and J by 2 bases, with 10 bases between. CDR1 is SGHAT and CDR2 is FQNNGV in the germline V gene. The CDR3 region has the DNA TGTGCCAGCAGCTTGTTAGCAGGGAACTATGGCTACACCTTC. Encoded protein: CASSLLAGNYGYTF.

This clone was observed once. The rearrangement joins TRBV27 to TRBJ1-1; D unresolved. Germline CDR1 is MNHEY and CDR2 is SMNVEV (reference sequence). V was trimmed by 0 bases and J by 5 bases, leaving 16 bases between them. CDR3 length equals 16 residues. This CDR3 is CASSLSSLESTTEAFF. The CDR3 region has the DNA TGTGCCAGCAGTTTATCCAGCTTAGAATCCACGACTGAAGCTTTCTTT.

The genes are TRBV6-5 and TRBJ2-3; D may correspond to TRBD1 or TRBD2 (5 bases each). The germline V and J ends were trimmed by 3 bases and 3 bases, with 16 bases remaining between them. Germline V gene sequence: CDR1 MNHEY, CDR2 SVGAGI. CDR3 size: 16 residues. The CDR3 coding sequence is TGTGCCAGCAGTTATAGTCCCCCAGGGAGAACAGATACGCAGTATTTT. This gives the protein CASSYSPPGRTDTQYF.

This clone was observed once. CDR3 nucleotide sequence: TGCGCCAGCAGCCAAGATGAGAGCGGAAGCTCCTACAATGAGCAGTTCTTC. Translation: CASSQDESGSSYNEQFF. The chain uses TRBV4-1 and TRBJ2-1, with a tentative D call TRBD2 (5 bases). The CDR3 spans 17 residues. Between the trimmed V and J ends, which lost 0 bases and 0 bases, there was a span of 12 bases. Germline lookup yields CDR1 MGHRA and CDR2 YSYEKL.

V is TRBV4-2 and J is TRBJ2-3; 11 nucleotides agree with TRBD2. V dropped 3 bases and J dropped 5; count of bases not matched to a gene: 4. The CDR3 contains 15 residues. Looked up from germline, CDR1 is LGHNA and CDR2 is YNFKEQ. The CDR3 protein is CASSHELAGEDTQYF. The CDR3 DNA is TGTGCCAGCAGCCATGAACTAGCGGGAGAAGATACGCAGTATTTT.

A single count supports this clone. The chain links TRBV5-5 to TRBJ1-5; D is uncertain. From germline, CDR1 is SGHKS and CDR2 YYEKEE (reference sequence). Trimming took 4 bases from V and 4 from J, leaving 12 bases between them. CDR3 length: 14 amino acids. The DNA of the CDR3 is TGTGCCAGCAGCCCCCGGGATGTTAATCAGCCCCAGCATTTT. Its translation is CASSPRDVNQPQHF.

There are a few counts of this clone. This sequence joins TRBV10-3 and TRBJ1-2; 8 nucleotides agree with TRBD1. The V segment lost 11 bases and the J segment 4 bases; nucleotides outside the gene matches: 6. The CDR3 is made up of 12 amino acids. Germline CDR1 reads ENHRY; CDR2 reads SYGVKD. The CDR3 DNA is TGTGCCCACGGAGACAGGGGCTATGGCTACACCTTC. This encodes CAHGDRGYGYTF.

There are a few counts of this clone. This rearrangement joins TRBV7-2 to TRBJ1-4, with a possible D match to TRBD1 (6 bases). This CDR3 has 16 residues. CDR1 SGHTA and CDR2 FQGNSA come from the germline V gene. Trimming took off 3 bases at V and 2 bases at J, with 13 bases between the two ends. The CDR3 loop reads CASSFTGGSTNEKLFF. In nucleotides, the CDR3 is TGTGCCAGCAGCTTCACCGGGGGCAGTACTAATGAAAAACTGTTTTTT.

The chain combines TRBV18 with TRBJ2-1, with 10 bases lining up with TRBD2. Trimming took 1 base from V and 5 from J; bases not matched to a gene: 11. Germline CDR1 and CDR2: KGHSH and LQKENI. The CDR3 is 18 amino acids. Here the CDR3 reads CASSPRSTSGITNNEQFF. The DNA for the CDR3 is TGTGCCAGCTCACCACGAAGCACTAGCGGGATTACTAACAATGAGCAGTTCTTC.

This clone was recorded only once. The J gene is TRBJ2-7, the V gene TRBV30, with D perhaps matching TRBD1 (5 bases). This CDR3 is built from 13 residues. V lost 2 bases, J lost 4 bases, and 12 bases lay in between. Germline V gives CDR1 GTSNPN, CDR2 SVGIG (reference sequence). CDR3 nucleotides: TGTGCCTGGAGTCCAGGGAAAGGGTACGAGCAGTACTTC. Encoded protein: CAWSPGKGYEQYF.

This clone was counted a few times. V usage is TRBV7-2 and J usage is TRBJ1-1, with D unresolved. The CDR3 is 13 amino acids. From germline, CDR1 is SGHTA and CDR2 FQGNSA. Trimming cost V 2 bases and J 3 bases, with 7 bases left between them. CDR3 in amino acids: CASSLQGYTEAFF. The CDR3 nucleotides are TGTGCCAGCAGCTTACAAGGTTACACTGAAGCTTTCTTT.